This TCR beta chain was profiled in a study of blood T cell repertoires in COVID-19. Looking at the study overall: Acute-phase and convalescent COVID-19 samples originated in the United States, Italy and Spain. PBMCs, B-cell-depleted T cells, or T cells provided the cDNA or gDNA that made up the material.

This CDR3 spans 12 amino acids. Trimming shortened V by 5 bases and J by 4 bases, and 7 bases separated the two germline ends. In the original analysis: Amplification of reference gene primers was used by the study to estimate nucleated cell counts. Some clones are missing from TCRdb's copy, which holds only in-frame ones; the method was immunoSEQ multiplex PCR. V and J calls and clone size are as listed in that table; D and trimming were resolved from the DNA. The sample gives roughly 130,000 clones, 70% to 80% of which show up once; 4% to 5% is in the top ten. Those enrolled in Seattle joined during active infection and were followed longitudinally afterward.

The V call is TRBV12-3 or TRBV12-4, the J call TRBJ2-3; D uncertain. The sequenced material came from peripheral blood. This receptor was taken from a woman in her seventies with COVID-19, enrolled during active disease. In nucleotides, the CDR3 is TGTGCCAGCAGTGAGGTTTCAGATACGCAGTATTTT. This gives the protein CASSEVSDTQYF.